This TCR beta chain emerged from a study of control samples from healthy donors and cancer patients. The protocol was immunoSEQ multiplex PCR, while the TCRdb copy is restricted to in-frame clones and leaves out a portion. Among around 110,000 clones listed, 80% to 90% were seen once. The CDR3 extends over 18 amino acids. Per the germline V gene, CDR1 is SGHDT and CDR2 is YYEEEE. V was clipped by 2 bases and J by 4 bases; unmatched bases: 9. This TCR derives from a woman aged 50 to 60 with colorectal cancer. This chain joins TRBV5-6 and TRBJ2-3; TRBD2 matches at 14 bases. Sequenced: PBMCs. The CDR3 DNA reads TGTGCCAGCAGCTTTGGGACTAGCGGGGGTACCTCCCCAGATACGCAGTATTTT. The encoded protein is CASSFGTSGGTSPDTQYF.